This is a list of T cell receptor beta chains from one sample in a study of shared clonotypes between healthy human individuals. Clones were sequenced by immunoSEQ multiplex PCR, and TCRdb holds only the in-frame ones, with some missing. The sample lists roughly 500,000 clones, over 70% occurring once. The sequencing sample was made of PBMCs. The receptor source for this set is a woman in her thirties or forties in good health. Some clones in this sample may be carry-over from other donors' samples. Both conserved end residues are part of each CDR3. The D gene is left open where the match is weak. Size is omitted from some rows. Given values are once, few, many or a class for expanded clones.

CDR3 DNA,CDR3 protein,D gene,clone size,J gene,V gene
TGTGCCAGCAGCCGCTCTCTCTCTCAGCCCCAGCATTTT,CASSRSLSQPQHF,.,.,TRBJ1-5,TRBV11-2
TGTGCCATCAGTGATGCGTTCTCCCATGAGCAGTTCTTC,CAISDAFSHEQFF,.,.,TRBJ2-1,TRBV10-3
TGCGCCAGCGGGGGACGGCGAGCCTACGAGCAGTACTTC,CASGGRRAYEQYF,.,few,TRBJ2-7,TRBV10-1
TGTGCCAGTCAACAGCGGGAGAGCACAGATACGCAGTATTTT,CASQQRESTDTQYF,TRBD2,.,TRBJ2-3,TRBV19
TGTGCCAGCAGCACGGCGGGGACAGAAACCTACGAGCAGTACTTC,CASSTAGTETYEQYF,.,.,TRBJ2-7,TRBV7-2
TGTGCCAGCAGCTTAGACGGCTATGGCTACACCTTC,CASSLDGYGYTF,.,.,TRBJ1-2,TRBV7-6
TGTGCCAGCAGCTTGGCCGGCAGGGTGGGTCAGCCCCAGCATTTT,CASSLAGRVGQPQHF,.,.,TRBJ1-5,TRBV5-6
TGCGCCAGCAGCTTGGAGTGGAACACTGAAGCTTTCTTT,CASSLEWNTEAFF,.,once,TRBJ1-1,TRBV5-1
TGTGCCAGCAGTCGCCAAATACATACTGAAGCTTTCTTT,CASSRQIHTEAFF,.,.,TRBJ1-1,TRBV28
TGTGCCAGCAGAGATAGCGGGAGTGACTCCTACGAGCAGTACTTC,CASRDSGSDSYEQYF,TRBD2,.,TRBJ2-7,TRBV6-6
TGTGCCAGCAGTTTGAACAGAGGGAACGAGCAGTACTTC,CASSLNRGNEQYF,.,.,TRBJ2-7,TRBV27
TGTGCCTGGAGTGTCTCCGGGACAGTGAATGAAAAACTGTTTTTT,CAWSVSGTVNEKLFF,TRBD1,.,TRBJ1-4,TRBV30
TGTGCCAGCAGTGAAGCACCTACCGGGCCAGATACGCAGTATTTT,CASSEAPTGPDTQYF,.,.,TRBJ2-3,TRBV2
TGTGCCAGTAGTATAGATAGCCGCCTAGCGGGAGTCCTCTTC,CASSIDSRLAGVLF,TRBD2,.,TRBJ2-1,TRBV19
TGTGCCAGCAGTGATGGGCCTTCAGGGTTGATCTTCTTT,CASSDGPSGLIFF,.,.,TRBJ1-1,TRBV2
TGTGCCAGCAGGGGCCTAGCGGGACCGTACTTC,CASRGLAGPYF,TRBD2,once,TRBJ2-7,TRBV2
TGTGCCAGCAGCTCTCGACAGGGTTCGGGCAATGAGCAGTTCTTC,CASSSRQGSGNEQFF,TRBD1,few,TRBJ2-1,TRBV7-6
TGCGCCAGCAGCCGGACAGGGTCCCTAGCGGGAGTGTCTGGGGCCAACGTCCTGACTTTC,CASSRTGSLAGVSGANVLTF,TRBD2,.,TRBJ2-6,TRBV5-1
TGCGCCAGCAGCTTGGCCGCAGGGGGCGGCAATCAGCCCCAGCATTTT,CASSLAAGGGNQPQHF,TRBD1,.,TRBJ1-5,TRBV5-1
TGTGCCAGCAGTGCACCGCAGGGGGCCGACGAGCAGTACTTC,CASSAPQGADEQYF,TRBD1,.,TRBJ2-7,TRBV2
TGCGCCAGCAGCCAAGATCGAGGGACAAAGTCCTACGAGCAGTACTTC,CASSQDRGTKSYEQYF,.,many,TRBJ2-7,TRBV4-3
TGCAGCGTTGGGGGACAGGGTGATCATCAGCCCCAGCATTTT,CSVGGQGDHQPQHF,TRBD1,many,TRBJ1-5,TRBV29-1
TGTGCCAGCAGCCCACTAGCGGGAGGGCCGAATACGCAGTATTTT,CASSPLAGGPNTQYF,TRBD2,.,TRBJ2-3,TRBV7-8
TGTGCCACCAGCAGATTCAGTGAGCAGTTCTTC,CATSRFSEQFF,.,few,TRBJ2-1,TRBV15
TGTGCCAGCAGCTCGGGACAGTCTCCAGAGACCCAGTACTTC,CASSSGQSPETQYF,TRBD1,.,TRBJ2-5,TRBV7-3
TGTGCCAGCAGTGAAGATGGACAGGGGTACCACGAGCAGTACTTC,CASSEDGQGYHEQYF,TRBD1,once,TRBJ2-7,TRBV2
TGTGCCAGCAGTGCAGGGCTGCACACCGGGGAGCTGTTTTTT,CASSAGLHTGELFF,.,.,TRBJ2-2,TRBV27
TGCGCCAGCAGTGAGTCCGGGACTAGCGGCCTGGGTAGCTCCTACGAGCAGTACTTC,CASSESGTSGLGSSYEQYF,TRBD2,once,TRBJ2-7,TRBV10-2
TGTGCCATCAGACGGACTAGCGGGATCGGCACAGATACGCAGTATTTT,CAIRRTSGIGTDTQYF,TRBD2,.,TRBJ2-3,TRBV10-3
TGCAGCGTCCTAGCGCTCGGGAACAATGAGCAGTTCTTC,CSVLALGNNEQFF,.,.,TRBJ2-1,TRBV29-1
TGTGCCAGCAGCCTCGTAGGGGAAGCTAACTATGGCTACACCTTC,CASSLVGEANYGYTF,.,.,TRBJ1-2,TRBV5-6
TGTGCCATCAGTGAGGTTGGGGGAGATACGCAGTATTTT,CAISEVGGDTQYF,.,.,TRBJ2-3,TRBV10-3
TGTGCCAGCAGCTTTAGTAGCTATACGCAGTATTTT,CASSFSSYTQYF,.,.,TRBJ2-3,TRBV7-2
TGTGCCAGCAGCCAGTGGAGAGACCCACCAAGCTATGGCTACACCTTC,CASSQWRDPPSYGYTF,.,.,TRBJ1-2,TRBV4-2
TGTGCCAGCAGCACCCCACAGGGGCCTCCTGGAAACACCATATATTTT,CASSTPQGPPGNTIYF,TRBD1,.,TRBJ1-3,TRBV7-6